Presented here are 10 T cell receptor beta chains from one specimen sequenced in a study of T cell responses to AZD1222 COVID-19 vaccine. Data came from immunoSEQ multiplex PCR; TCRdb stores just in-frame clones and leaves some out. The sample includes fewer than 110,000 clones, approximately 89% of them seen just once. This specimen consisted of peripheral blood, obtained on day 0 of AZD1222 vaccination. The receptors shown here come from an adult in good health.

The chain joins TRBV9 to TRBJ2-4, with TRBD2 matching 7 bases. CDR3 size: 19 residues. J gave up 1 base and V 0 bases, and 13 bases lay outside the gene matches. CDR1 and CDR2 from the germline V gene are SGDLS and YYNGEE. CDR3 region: CASSVGVWREGRAKNIQYF. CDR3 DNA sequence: TGTGCCAGCAGCGTAGGGGTATGGAGGGAGGGTCGGGCCAAAAACATTCAGTACTTC.

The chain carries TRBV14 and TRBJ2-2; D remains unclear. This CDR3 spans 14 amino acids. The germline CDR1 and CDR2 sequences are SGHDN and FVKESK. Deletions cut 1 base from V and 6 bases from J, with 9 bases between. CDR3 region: CASSQVGLSGELFF. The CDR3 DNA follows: TGTGCCAGCAGCCAAGTGGGGTTATCCGGGGAGCTGTTTTTT. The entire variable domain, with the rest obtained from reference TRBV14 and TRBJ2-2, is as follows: EAGVTQFPSHSVIEKGQTVTLRCDPISGHDNLYWYRRVMGKEIKFLLHFVKESKQDESGMPNNRFLAERTGGTYSTLKVQPAELEDSGVYFCASSQVGLSGELFFGEGSRLTVL.

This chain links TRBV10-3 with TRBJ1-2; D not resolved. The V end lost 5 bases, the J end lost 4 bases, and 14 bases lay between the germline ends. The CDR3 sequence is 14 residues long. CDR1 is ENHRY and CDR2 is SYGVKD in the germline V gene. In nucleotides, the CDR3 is TGTGCCATCAGTACTCCCCCGGTATCCTATGGCTACACCTTC. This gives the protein CAISTPPVSYGYTF.

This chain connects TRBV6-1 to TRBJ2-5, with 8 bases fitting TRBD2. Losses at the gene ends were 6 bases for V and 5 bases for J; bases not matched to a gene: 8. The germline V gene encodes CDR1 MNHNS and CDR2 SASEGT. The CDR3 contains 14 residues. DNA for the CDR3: TGTGCCAGCAGCCTCCCGGCGGGGGGTGAGACCCAGTACTTC. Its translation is CASSLPAGGETQYF.

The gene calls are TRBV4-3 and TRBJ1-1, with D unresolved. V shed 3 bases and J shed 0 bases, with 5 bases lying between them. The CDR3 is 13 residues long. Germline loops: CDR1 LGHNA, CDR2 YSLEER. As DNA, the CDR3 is TGCGCCAGCAGCCATAGCCTGAACACTGAAGCTTTCTTT. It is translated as CASSHSLNTEAFF.

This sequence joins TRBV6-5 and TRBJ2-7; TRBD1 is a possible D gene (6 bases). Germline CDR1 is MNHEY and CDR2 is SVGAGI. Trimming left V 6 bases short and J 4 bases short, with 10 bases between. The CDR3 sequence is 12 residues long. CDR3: CASSRGQYEQYF. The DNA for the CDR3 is TGTGCCAGCAGCCGCGGACAGTACGAGCAGTACTTC.

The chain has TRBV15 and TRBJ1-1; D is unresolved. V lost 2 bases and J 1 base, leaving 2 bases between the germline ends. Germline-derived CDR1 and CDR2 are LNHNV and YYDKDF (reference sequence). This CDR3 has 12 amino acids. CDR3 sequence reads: CATSRPNTEAFF. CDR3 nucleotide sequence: TGTGCCACCAGCAGACCGAACACTGAAGCTTTCTTT.

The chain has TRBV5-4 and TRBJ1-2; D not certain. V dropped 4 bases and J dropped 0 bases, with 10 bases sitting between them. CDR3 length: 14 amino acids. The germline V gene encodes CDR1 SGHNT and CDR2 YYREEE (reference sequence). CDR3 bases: TGTGCCAGCAGCGTTGGGAGGTCTAACTATGGCTACACCTTC. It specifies CASSVGRSNYGYTF.

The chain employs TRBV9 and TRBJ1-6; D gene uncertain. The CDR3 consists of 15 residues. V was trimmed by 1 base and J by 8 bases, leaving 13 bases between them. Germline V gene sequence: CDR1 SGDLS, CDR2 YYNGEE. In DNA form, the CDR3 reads TGTGCCAGCAGCGTAAAGGGAGGTTTGGATTCACCCCTCCACTTT. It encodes CASSVKGGLDSPLHF.

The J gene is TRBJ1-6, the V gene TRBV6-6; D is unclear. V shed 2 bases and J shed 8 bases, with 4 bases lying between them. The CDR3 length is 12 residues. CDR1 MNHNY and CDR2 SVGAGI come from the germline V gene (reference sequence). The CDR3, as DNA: TGTGCCAGCAGTTACAGGGATTCACCCCTCCACTTT. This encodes CASSYRDSPLHF.